This TCR beta chain was sequenced for a study of technical replicates of blood from a few donors. The V and J ends lost 4 bases and 1 base respectively, with 10 bases between them. The germline V gene encodes CDR1 SGHAT and CDR2 FQNNGV. The CDR3 is 14 residues long. Some clones are missing from TCRdb's copy, which holds only in-frame ones; the method was immunoSEQ multiplex PCR. The profile covers 50,000 to 80,000 clones, with around nine tenths appearing a single time and around 4.6% taken by the ten largest. What was sequenced was PBMCs. V usage is TRBV11-2 and J usage is TRBJ1-2; D is uncertain. The source is a human donor in good health. Some clones in this sample may be carry-over from other donors' samples. CDR3 loop: CASSSRGLNYGYTF. CDR3 coding DNA: TGTGCCAGCAGCTCCCGCGGGCTTAACTATGGCTACACCTTC.